One sample yielded the 5 T cell receptor beta chains listed below, sequenced in a study of blood T cells in healthy people across ages. Alongside a J-beta primer mix, a sample-barcoded 5' primer served in a second PCR lasting roughly 6 to 11 cycles. In TCRdb, the 5' RACE reads were re-called with MiXCR into one record per CDR3 protein. The sample shows under 1 million distinct CDR3 sequences, 44% of them seen only once. Sequencing input: blood. Receptor source: a man aged 60 to 69 in good health.

The table lists this clonotype with a few counts. Its ends do not fully match the called genes, so a read error is possible. This rearrangement joins TRBV6-5 to TRBJ1-2; tentative D call: TRBD1 (6 bases). The CDR3 loop spans 11 amino acids. CDR1 is MNHEY and CDR2 is SVGAGI in the germline V gene. DNA for the CDR3: TGTGCTAGCACGACAGGTTATGGCTACACCTTC. Its protein is CASTTGYGYTF.

The CDR3 nucleotides are TGCAGCGTAACAGGGGGCGTCCCCTACAATGAGCAGTTCTTC. Translating gives CSVTGGVPYNEQFF. The chain combines TRBV29-1 with TRBJ2-1, with TRBD1 matching 9 bases. V trimming: 6 bases; J trimming: 2 bases; junction bases outside the gene matches: 5. Germline V gene data show CDR1 as SQVTM and CDR2 as ANQGSEA. This CDR3 region has 14 residues.

A few counts support this clonotype. The chain uses TRBV6-1 and TRBJ2-7; D not resolved. Deletions cut 6 bases from V and 0 bases from J, with 12 bases between. CDR3 length: 14 amino acids. Germline V lookup: CDR1 MNHNS, CDR2 SASEGT. The CDR3 loop reads CASREPYHSYEQYF. CDR3 nucleotide sequence: TGTGCCAGCAGGGAACCGTACCACTCCTACGAGCAGTACTTC.

The V and J genes are TRBV3-1 and TRBJ1-2; D is ambiguous. This CDR3 spans 13 amino acids. Trimming shortened V by 2 bases and J by 5 bases, and 9 bases separated the two germline ends. Germline assignment: CDR1 LGHDT and CDR2 YNNKEL (reference sequence). CDR3 protein: CASSQTHDYGYTF. DNA of the CDR3: TGTGCCAGCAGCCAAACCCACGATTATGGCTACACCTTC.

The chain combines TRBV6-2 or TRBV6-3 with TRBJ2-3; maybe TRBD2 (5 bases). Deletions cut 5 bases from V and 10 bases from J, with 16 bases between. In germline, CDR1 is MNHEY, CDR2 SVGEGT. The CDR3 loop spans 13 amino acids. CDR3 in amino acids: CASSKTPLEAQYF. In DNA, the CDR3 is TGTGCCAGCAGTAAGACCCCTTTGGAGGCGCAGTATTTT.